This record concerns one T cell receptor (beta chain) sequence. What antigen it recognizes has not been identified. No base-level quality is on record; no much larger clone is a single base apart. This entry comes from a study of CD8 T cells in Susac syndrome (dated by TCRdb to the late 2010s). For context, the study as a whole: Among the Susac syndrome patients who were sequenced, clinically active disease was present in 5 or 6 and clinical remission was observed in under ten. Susac syndrome patients were therapy-naive, on corticosteroids (some also receiving IVIg), or on IVIg alone at blood withdrawal. Whether CD8+ T cell activation and differentiation in Susac syndrome was antigen driven was tested using repertoire sequencing.

Here V drops 0 bases and J drops 4 bases, and the junction holds 2 bases not matched to any gene. CDR1 and CDR2 are drawn from the germline V gene: LGHNA, YSLEER. Reading from cysteine to phenylalanine, the CDR3 counts 15 amino acids. Kept here is only the CDR3 DNA, which spans 45 bases and is read in frame from base 1. RNA was extracted with the RNeasy kit and roughly 0.5 to 1 ug was reverse transcribed using random hexamers. The immunoSEQ multiplex PCR assay, which covers 54 Vbeta and 13 Jbeta segments, was used to amplify TCR beta CDR3 regions. PCR amplification bias was corrected by using a synthetic template baseline for primer optimization and computational correction. In the paper's pipeline: Reads were annotated to V, D and J genes according to IMGT and were analyzed with immunoSEQ Analyzer, with only productive sequences retained. Clonality was computed as one minus Shannon entropy normalized by log2 of the number of productive unique sequences. Public and private clones were assessed among the 100 most prevalent clones of each patient and control. Clones were defined as Susac-specific when absent from the healthy and MS cohorts, from approximately 970 published viral clones and from other ImmuneACCESS disease sequences. The raw public reads went through TCRdb reprocessing: fastp at Q25, MiXCR clone calling, in-frame beta chains kept. A single entry per CDR3 protein holds the most common genes and DNA from its merged rows. TCRdb, rather than the study authors, made the V and J calls. The sample profile shows 80,000 or so distinct CDR3 sequences; roughly 91% of them were found once. The ten biggest clones cover 0.52% of the sample.

What the authors observed across the whole study: In patients with Susac syndrome, the CD4+ T cell repertoire showed no detectable clonal expansion. The number of individuals in the TCR sequencing and HLA analysis was acknowledged as relatively small.

Peripheral blood CD8+ and CD4+ T cells from healthy donors, Susac syndrome patients and multiple sclerosis patients were profiled using high-throughput TCR beta sequencing. Susac syndrome patients met recently defined diagnostic criteria for definite or probable disease. Bulk CD8+ and CD4+ T cells were purified magnetically by negative isolation, whereas CD8+ TEMRA cells were enriched by FACS. Blood was drawn into EDTA tubes, processed within 24 hours, and PBMCs were isolated by density gradient centrifugation. PBMCs intended for TCR sequencing were cryopreserved in liquid nitrogen and thawed later in a water bath at 37 degrees C. Purity of sorted or isolated CD4+, CD8+ and CD8+ TEMRA cells was at least 90%.

Sample: CD4+ T cells from PBMCs. The chain joins TRBV4-3 to TRBJ2-1, and TRBD2 matches 8 of the central bases. The TCR was taken from a human donor with Susac syndrome. The nucleotide sequence is TGCGCCAGCAGCCAAGACGGGAGGGTGTACAATGAGCAGTTCTTC. This is translated as CASSQDGRVYNEQFF.